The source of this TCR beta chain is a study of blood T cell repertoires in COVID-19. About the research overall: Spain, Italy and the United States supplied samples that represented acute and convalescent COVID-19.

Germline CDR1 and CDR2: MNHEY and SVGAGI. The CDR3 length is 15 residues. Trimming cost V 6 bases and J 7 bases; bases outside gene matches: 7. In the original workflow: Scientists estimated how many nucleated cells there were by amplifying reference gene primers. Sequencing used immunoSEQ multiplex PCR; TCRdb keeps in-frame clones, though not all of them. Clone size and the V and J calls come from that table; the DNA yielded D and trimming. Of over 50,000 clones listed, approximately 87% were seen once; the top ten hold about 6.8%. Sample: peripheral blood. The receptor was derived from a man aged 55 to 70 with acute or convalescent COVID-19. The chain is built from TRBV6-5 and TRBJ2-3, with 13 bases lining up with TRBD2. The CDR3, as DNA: TGTGCCAGCAGGGCGACTAGCGGGGGGTTAAATACGCAGTATTTT. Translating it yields CASRATSGGLNTQYF.